The rows below give T cell receptor beta chains drawn from one sample of a study of stem cell transplantation in POMP-related autoinflammatory disease. Assay: immunoSEQ multiplex PCR; the TCRdb copy retains only in-frame clones and omits some. The sample lists more than 8,500 clones, 88% occurring once. The input for sequencing was CD8+ T cells from PBMCs, taken after stem cell transplantation. The origin of the receptors is a human patient with POMP-related autoinflammation and immune dysregulation (PRAID). Some T cells may arise from the graft donor. Both conserved end residues are trimmed from each CDR3. Clone size is stated in some rows and not others, as once, few, many or a class when expanded.

V: TRBV12-3/TRBV12-4
size: -
CDR3: ASSGYGYT

V: TRBV27
size: -
CDR3: ASSPWTSGTRETQY

V: TRBV28
size: -
CDR3: ASSFGGSQETQY

V: TRBV5-5
size: once
CDR3: ASSLQETVRNQPQH

V: TRBV28
size: -
CDR3: ASKFLFQNTQY

V: TRBV13
size: -
CDR3: ASSLGEANYGYT

V: TRBV27
size: -
CDR3: ASSEFGIEAF

V: TRBV28
size: -
CDR3: ASSLRSSGGRGEQF

V: TRBV19
size: -
CDR3: ASSIDSGGTQY

V: TRBV3-1/TRBV3-2
size: -
CDR3: ASSARDSTSENSPLH

V: TRBV15
size: -
CDR3: ATRTAGDREGYT

V: TRBV5-6
size: -
CDR3: ASTVDRGVETQY

V: TRBV5-6
size: -
CDR3: ASSFGTDGRPQH

V: TRBV28
size: -
CDR3: ASSDGTSSGYT

V: TRBV4-2
size: -
CDR3: ASSQDSTEAF

V: TRBV28
size: -
CDR3: ASNHPARGYRPLH

V: TRBV27
size: -
CDR3: ASSPRATGTGFVEKLF

V: TRBV4-1
size: -
CDR3: ASLGLAGSGELF

V: TRBV30
size: once
CDR3: AWSLNTEAF

V: TRBV29-1
size: -
CDR3: SVRGPATDTQY

V: TRBV4-2
size: -
CDR3: ASSQEGARQTYGYT

V: TRBV10-2
size: -
CDR3: ASRGIGTGELF

V: TRBV5-5
size: -
CDR3: ASSFPGEGTQY

V: TRBV6-5
size: -
CDR3: ASSYGGQRLEQY

V: TRBV7-9
size: -
CDR3: ASSLDTGEGEKLF

V: TRBV13
size: -
CDR3: ASSLAGRGSYEQY

V: TRBV24-1
size: -
CDR3: ATSDTFEGVGETQY

V: TRBV27
size: -
CDR3: ASSLLAEGARETQY

V: TRBV28
size: -
CDR3: ASSVTGTRNQPQH

V: TRBV4-2
size: -
CDR3: ASSQGNEQF

V: TRBV14
size: once
CDR3: ASTQNSGGPYEQY

V: TRBV6-5
size: -
CDR3: ASSRQGGITGELF

V: TRBV28
size: -
CDR3: ASSLYPSGGSTDTQY

V: TRBV27
size: -
CDR3: ASTPVGAGELF

V: TRBV7-8
size: -
CDR3: ASSGKEAGIFQETQY

V: TRBV19
size: -
CDR3: ASREAALGNEQF

V: TRBV27
size: -
CDR3: ASSLLGSGQPQH

V: TRBV28
size: -
CDR3: ASSFRYLGNEQF

V: TRBV12-3/TRBV12-4
size: -
CDR3: ASSSQGAYGYT

V: TRBV27
size: few
CDR3: ASSPSGADSYEQY

V: TRBV19
size: -
CDR3: ASSISVWGDTEAF

V: TRBV13
size: -
CDR3: ASSFAGVGETQY

V: TRBV28
size: -
CDR3: ASSLGDSNQPQH

V: TRBV11-2
size: -
CDR3: ASSLEGTGNNYGYT

V: TRBV5-4
size: -
CDR3: ASSPGTRDPDTQY

V: TRBV30
size: once
CDR3: AWSVWAGEQF

V: TRBV28
size: -
CDR3: ASSRRLAGGDEQF

V: TRBV13
size: few
CDR3: ASSGSDGPDTDTQY

V: TRBV19
size: -
CDR3: ASSGASPWYNEQF

V: TRBV20-1
size: -
CDR3: RGLGTDTQY

V: TRBV19
size: -
CDR3: ASSTGQGLNTEAF

V: TRBV7-2
size: -
CDR3: ASTQLGFRETQY

V: TRBV10-2
size: -
CDR3: ASSESRAVSNNEQF